This T cell receptor (beta chain) comes out of a study of blood T cell repertoires in COVID-19. Study-level information: COVID-19 samples collected from the United States, Italy and Spain covered acute and convalescent phases. PBMCs, B-cell-depleted T cells, or T cells provided the cDNA or gDNA that made up the material.

Source study methods: Reference gene primer amplification in the assay estimated nucleated cell counts. Produced via immunoSEQ multiplex PCR; TCRdb's table is partial and in-frame only. D and trimming come from the DNA, and the V and J calls and clone size come from that table. The data hold roughly 160,000 clones, with around 83% observed a single time. This CDR3 spans 13 amino acids. Trimming stripped 5 bases from V and 3 bases from J, with 11 bases between. The chain joins TRBV12-3 or TRBV12-4 to TRBJ2-7; D is undetermined. This clonotype was obtained from a woman between 70 and 85 years old who had recovered from COVID-19. Sequences were obtained from peripheral blood. For the CDR3, the DNA is TGTGCCAGCAGTCCCGGGTCCTACTACGAGCAGTACTTC. It is translated as CASSPGSYYEQYF.